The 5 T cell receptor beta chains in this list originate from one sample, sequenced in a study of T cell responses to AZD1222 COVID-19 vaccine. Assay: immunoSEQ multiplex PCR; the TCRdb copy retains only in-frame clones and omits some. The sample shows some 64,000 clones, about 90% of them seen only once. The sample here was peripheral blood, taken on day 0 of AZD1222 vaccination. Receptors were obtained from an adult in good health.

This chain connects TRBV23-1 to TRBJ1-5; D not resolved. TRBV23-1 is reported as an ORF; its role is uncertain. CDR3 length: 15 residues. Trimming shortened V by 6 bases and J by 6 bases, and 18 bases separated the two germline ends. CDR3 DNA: TGCGCCAGCAGACCGGGCCCCAGGAAGTTTCAGCCCCAGCATTTT. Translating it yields CASRPGPRKFQPQHF.

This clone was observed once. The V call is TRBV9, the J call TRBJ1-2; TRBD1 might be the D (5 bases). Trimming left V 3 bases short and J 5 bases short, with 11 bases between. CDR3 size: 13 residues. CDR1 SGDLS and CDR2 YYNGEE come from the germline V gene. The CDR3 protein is CASSGGRWYGYTF. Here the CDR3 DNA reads TGTGCCAGCAGCGGGGGGAGGTGGTATGGCTACACCTTC.

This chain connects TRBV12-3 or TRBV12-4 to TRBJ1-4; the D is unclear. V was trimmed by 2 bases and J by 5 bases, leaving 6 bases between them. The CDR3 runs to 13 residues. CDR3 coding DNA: TGTGCCAGCAGTTTACGATCGAATGAAAAACTGTTTTTT. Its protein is CASSLRSNEKLFF.

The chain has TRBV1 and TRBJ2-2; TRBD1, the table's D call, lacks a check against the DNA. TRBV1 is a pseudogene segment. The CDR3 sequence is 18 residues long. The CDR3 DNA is TGCACCAGCAGCCAAGATAAAAGGACATCTAGGAACACCGGGGAGCTGTTTTTT. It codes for CTSSQDKRTSRNTGELFF.

The CDR3 bases are TGTGCTAGTGGTTTGGAAACAGGGAGGACAGATACGCAGTATTTT. Translating it yields CASGLETGRTDTQYF. The V gene is TRBV12-5, the J gene TRBJ2-3; D possibly uses TRBD1 or TRBD2 (6 bases each). Germline assignment: CDR1 LGHNT and CDR2 FRNRAP. This CDR3 spans 15 amino acids. V gave up 1 base and J gave up 3 bases, with 11 bases separating them.